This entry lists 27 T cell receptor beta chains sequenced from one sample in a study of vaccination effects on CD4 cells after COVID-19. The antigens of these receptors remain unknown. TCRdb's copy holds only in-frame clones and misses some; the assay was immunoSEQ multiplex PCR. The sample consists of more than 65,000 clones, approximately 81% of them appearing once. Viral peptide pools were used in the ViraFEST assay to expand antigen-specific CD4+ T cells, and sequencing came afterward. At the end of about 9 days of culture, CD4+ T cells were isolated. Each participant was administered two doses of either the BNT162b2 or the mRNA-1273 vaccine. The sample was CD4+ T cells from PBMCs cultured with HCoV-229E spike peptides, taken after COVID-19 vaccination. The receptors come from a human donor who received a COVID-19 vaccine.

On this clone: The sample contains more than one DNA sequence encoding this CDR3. In DNA, the CDR3 is TGTGCCAGCTCACCAGGCAGTAACTATGGCTACACCTTC. Encoded protein: CASSPGSNYGYTF. J is TRBJ1-2 and V is TRBV18; D gene ambiguous. From germline, CDR1 is KGHSH and CDR2 LQKENI. This CDR3 is built from 13 residues. V shed 2 bases and J shed 1 base, with 5 bases lying between them. The complete variable domain, with remaining parts taken from reference TRBV18 and TRBJ1-2, reads NAGVMQNPRHLVRRRGQEARLRCSPMKGHSHVYWYRQLPEEGLKFMVYLQKENIIDESGMPKERFSAEFPKEGPSILRIQQVVRGDSAAYFCASSPGSNYGYTFGSGTRLTVV.

The CDR3 is CASSALQGANYGYTF. The DNA for the CDR3 is TGTGCCAGCAGCGCTCTACAGGGGGCTAACTATGGCTACACCTTC. This chain links TRBV9 with TRBJ1-2; 8 bases align to TRBD1. Losses at the gene ends were 3 bases for V and 0 bases for J; bases not matched to a gene: 4. The CDR3 loop spans 15 amino acids. CDR1 is SGDLS, CDR2 YYNGEE, per germline.

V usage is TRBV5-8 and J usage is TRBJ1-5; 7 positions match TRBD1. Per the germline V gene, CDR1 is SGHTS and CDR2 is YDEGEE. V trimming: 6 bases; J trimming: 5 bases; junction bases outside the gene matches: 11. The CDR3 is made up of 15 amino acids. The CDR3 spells CASTPPGDSDQPQHF. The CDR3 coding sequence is TGTGCCAGCACCCCCCCCGGGGACAGCGATCAGCCCCAGCATTTT.

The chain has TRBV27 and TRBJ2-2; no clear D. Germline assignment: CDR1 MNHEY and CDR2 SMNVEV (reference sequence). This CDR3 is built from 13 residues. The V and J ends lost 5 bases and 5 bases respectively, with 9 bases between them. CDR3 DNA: TGTGCCAGCAGTATTATAGGGACCGGGGAGCTGTTTTTT. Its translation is CASSIIGTGELFF.

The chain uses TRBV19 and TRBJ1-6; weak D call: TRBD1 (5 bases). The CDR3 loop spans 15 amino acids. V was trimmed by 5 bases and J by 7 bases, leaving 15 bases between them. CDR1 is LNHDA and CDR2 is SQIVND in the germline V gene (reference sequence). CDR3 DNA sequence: TGTGCCAGTAGTGGTTGGAGGGACGGGAATTCACCCCTCCACTTT. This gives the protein CASSGWRDGNSPLHF.

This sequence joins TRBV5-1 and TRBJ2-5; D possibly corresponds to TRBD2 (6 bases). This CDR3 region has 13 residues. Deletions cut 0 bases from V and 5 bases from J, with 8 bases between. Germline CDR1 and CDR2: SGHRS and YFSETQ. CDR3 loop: CASSLVGGETQYF. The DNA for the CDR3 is TGCGCCAGCAGCTTGGTTGGGGGGGAGACCCAGTACTTC.

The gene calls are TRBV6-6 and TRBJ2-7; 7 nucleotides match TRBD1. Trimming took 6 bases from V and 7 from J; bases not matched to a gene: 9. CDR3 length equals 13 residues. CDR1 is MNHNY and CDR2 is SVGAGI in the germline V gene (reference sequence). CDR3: CASRDRSLGEQYV. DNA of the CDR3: TGTGCCAGCAGGGACAGGTCCTTGGGGGAGCAGTACGTC.

CDR3 nucleotides: TGCGCCAGCAGCCTGGGACAGAACTACAATGAGCAGTTCTTC. This gives the protein CASSLGQNYNEQFF. The V gene is TRBV4-1, the J gene TRBJ2-1; 7 bases line up with TRBD1. V was clipped by 4 bases and J by 3 bases; unmatched bases: 3. This CDR3 is built from 14 residues. Germline V gene sequence: CDR1 MGHRA, CDR2 YSYEKL.

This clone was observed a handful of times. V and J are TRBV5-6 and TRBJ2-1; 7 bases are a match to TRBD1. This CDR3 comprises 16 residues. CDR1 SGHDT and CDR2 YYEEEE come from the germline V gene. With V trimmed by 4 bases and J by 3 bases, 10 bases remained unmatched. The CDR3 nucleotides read TGTGCCAGCAGCGTGGGACAGAACTACCACTACAATGAGCAGTTCTTC. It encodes CASSVGQNYHYNEQFF.

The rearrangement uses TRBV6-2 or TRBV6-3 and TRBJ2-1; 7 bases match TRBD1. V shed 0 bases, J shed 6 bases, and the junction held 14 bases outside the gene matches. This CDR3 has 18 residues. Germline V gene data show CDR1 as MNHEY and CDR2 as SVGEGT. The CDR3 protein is CASSYSRGRTGHSNEQFF. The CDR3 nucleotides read TGTGCCAGCAGTTACTCCAGGGGAAGGACAGGCCATAGCAATGAGCAGTTCTTC.

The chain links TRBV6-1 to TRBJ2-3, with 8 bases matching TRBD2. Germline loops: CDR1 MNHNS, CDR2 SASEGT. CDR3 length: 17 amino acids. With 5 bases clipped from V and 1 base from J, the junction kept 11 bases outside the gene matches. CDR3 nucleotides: TGTGCCAGCAGTAAAGGTCCAGCGGGGGCCCGCACAGATACGCAGTATTTT. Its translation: CASSKGPAGARTDTQYF.

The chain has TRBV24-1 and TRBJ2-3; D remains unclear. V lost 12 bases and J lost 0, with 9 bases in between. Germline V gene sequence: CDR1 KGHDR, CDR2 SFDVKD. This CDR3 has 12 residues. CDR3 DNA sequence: TGTGCCTCCGCGACTAGCACAGATACGCAGTATTTT. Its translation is CASATSTDTQYF.

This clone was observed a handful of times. CDR3 in DNA: TGTGCCAGCAGCCGGGGGGGAAGGAGTGAAAAACTGTTTTTT. Translating it yields CASSRGGRSEKLFF. V usage is TRBV9 and J usage is TRBJ1-4, with D possibly matching TRBD1 (5 bases). The V end lost 4 bases, the J end lost 7 bases, and 14 bases lay between the germline ends. Germline CDR1 reads SGDLS; CDR2 reads YYNGEE. The CDR3 length is 14 residues. Full variable domain (rest looked up from reference TRBV9 and TRBJ1-4): DSGVTQTPKHLITATGQRVTLRCSPRSGDLSVYWYQQSLDQGLQFLIQYYNGEERAKGNILERFSAQQFPDLHSELNLSSLELGDSALYFCASSRGGRSEKLFFGSGTQLSVL.

The CDR3 is CASSLLTGRGTGELFF. The CDR3 coding sequence is TGTGCCAGCAGCTTGCTGACAGGGCGTGGGACCGGGGAGCTGTTTTTT. The gene calls are TRBV7-2 and TRBJ2-2, with TRBD1 matching 7 bases. V lost 3 bases and J lost 5; bases outside the gene matches: 9. Germline loops: CDR1 SGHTA, CDR2 FQGNSA. This CDR3 is 16 amino acids long.

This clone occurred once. The CDR3 DNA is TGTGCCAGCAGCCTTGTCGGACAGGGGGCTGGAAACACCATATATTTT. It is translated as CASSLVGQGAGNTIYF. The chain couples TRBV3-1 (or the pseudogene TRBV3-2) to TRBJ1-3, with TRBD1 matching 10 bases. V gave up 4 bases and J gave up 2 bases; unmatched junction bases: 5. CDR1 LGHDT and CDR2 YNNKEL come from the germline V gene (reference sequence). CDR3 size: 16 residues.

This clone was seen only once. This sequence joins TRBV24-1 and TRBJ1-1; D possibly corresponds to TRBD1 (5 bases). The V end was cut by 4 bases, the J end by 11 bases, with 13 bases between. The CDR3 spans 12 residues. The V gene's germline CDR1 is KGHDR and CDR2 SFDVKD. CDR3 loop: CATSDRGERAFF. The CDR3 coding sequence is TGTGCCACCAGTGACCGGGGGGAACGGGCTTTCTTT.

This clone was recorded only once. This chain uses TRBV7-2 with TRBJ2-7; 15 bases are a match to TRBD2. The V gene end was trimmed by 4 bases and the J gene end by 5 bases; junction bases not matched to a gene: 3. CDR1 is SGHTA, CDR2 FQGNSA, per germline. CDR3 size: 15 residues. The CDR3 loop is CASSSGLAGGNEQYV. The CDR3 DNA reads TGTGCCAGCAGCTCGGGACTAGCGGGGGGCAACGAGCAGTACGTC.

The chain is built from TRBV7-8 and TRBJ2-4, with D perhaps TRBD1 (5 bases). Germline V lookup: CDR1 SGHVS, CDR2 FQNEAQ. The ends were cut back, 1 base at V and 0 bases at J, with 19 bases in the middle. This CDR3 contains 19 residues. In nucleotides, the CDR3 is TGTGCCAGCAGCTTAGGGGGCCACCGAACCGTTCTAGCCAAAAACATTCAGTACTTC. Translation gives CASSLGGHRTVLAKNIQYF.

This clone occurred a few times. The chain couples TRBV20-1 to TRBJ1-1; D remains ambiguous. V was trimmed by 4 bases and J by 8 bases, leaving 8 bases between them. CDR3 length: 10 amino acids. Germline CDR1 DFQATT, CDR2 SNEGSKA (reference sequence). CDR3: CSAIALEAFF. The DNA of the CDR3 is TGCAGTGCTATCGCCTTGGAAGCTTTCTTT.

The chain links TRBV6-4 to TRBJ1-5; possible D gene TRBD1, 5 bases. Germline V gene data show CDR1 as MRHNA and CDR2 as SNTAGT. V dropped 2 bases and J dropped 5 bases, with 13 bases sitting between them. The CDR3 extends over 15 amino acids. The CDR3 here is CASSDNQVGDQPQHF. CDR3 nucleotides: TGTGCCAGCAGTGACAACCAGGTGGGGGATCAGCCCCAGCATTTT.

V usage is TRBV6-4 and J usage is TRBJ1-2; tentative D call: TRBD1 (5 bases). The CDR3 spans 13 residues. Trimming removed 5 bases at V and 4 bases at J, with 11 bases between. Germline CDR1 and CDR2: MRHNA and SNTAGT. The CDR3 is CASSTGGGYGYTF. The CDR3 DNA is TGTGCCAGCAGTACCGGGGGGGGCTATGGCTACACCTTC.

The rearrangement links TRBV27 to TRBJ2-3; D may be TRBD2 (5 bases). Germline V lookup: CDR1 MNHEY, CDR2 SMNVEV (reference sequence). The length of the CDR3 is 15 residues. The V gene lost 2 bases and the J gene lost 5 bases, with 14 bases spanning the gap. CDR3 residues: CASSLDLAGGDTQYF. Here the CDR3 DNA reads TGTGCCAGCAGTTTAGATCTAGCTGGCGGAGATACGCAGTATTTT.

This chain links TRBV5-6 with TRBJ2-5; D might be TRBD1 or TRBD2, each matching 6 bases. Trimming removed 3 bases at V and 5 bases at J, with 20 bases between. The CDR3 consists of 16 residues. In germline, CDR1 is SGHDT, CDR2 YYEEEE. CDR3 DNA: TGTGCCAGCAGCTCTTTGGGGGGCCTAGCATACGAGACCCAGTACTTC. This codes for CASSSLGGLAYETQYF.

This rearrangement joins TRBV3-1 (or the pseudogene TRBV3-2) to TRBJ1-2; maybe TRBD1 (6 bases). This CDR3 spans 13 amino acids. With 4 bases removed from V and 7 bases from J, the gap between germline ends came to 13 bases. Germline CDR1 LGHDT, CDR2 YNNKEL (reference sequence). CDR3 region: CASSPRGAGGYTF. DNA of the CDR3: TGTGCCAGCAGCCCCCGGGGGGCCGGTGGCTACACCTTC.

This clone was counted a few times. The DNA of the CDR3 is TGCGCCAGCAGCGTGGAGGGAGGTCAGCCCACCGGGGAGCTGTTTTTT. Translating it yields CASSVEGGQPTGELFF. The chain combines TRBV5-1 with TRBJ2-2; D possibly corresponds to TRBD2 (6 bases). V was clipped by 4 bases and J by 4 bases, with 17 bases between them. Germline values: CDR1 SGHRS, CDR2 YFSETQ. CDR3 length: 16 amino acids.

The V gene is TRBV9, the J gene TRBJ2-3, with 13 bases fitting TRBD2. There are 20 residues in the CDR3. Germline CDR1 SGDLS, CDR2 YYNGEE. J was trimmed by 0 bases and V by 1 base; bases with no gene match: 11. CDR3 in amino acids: CASSVSRGLAGAVSTDTQYF. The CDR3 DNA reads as TGTGCCAGCAGCGTAAGTAGAGGACTAGCGGGGGCCGTGAGCACAGATACGCAGTATTTT.

CDR3 sequence: CASSISVLTNTEAFF. The DNA for the CDR3 is TGCGCCAGCAGCATCAGCGTCCTGACGAACACTGAAGCTTTCTTT. The chain uses TRBV5-1 and TRBJ1-1; D uncertain. CDR3 length equals 15 residues. V shed 4 bases and J shed 1 base, with 14 bases lying between them. CDR1 and CDR2 (germline): SGHRS, YFSETQ.